This entry concerns a single T cell receptor (beta chain). No antigen is known for it. TCRdb independently ran MiXCR on the RACE reads; one entry per CDR3 protein. The profile shows some 400,000 distinct CDR3 sequences, roughly 4.8% of them singletons. This sample was taken from a study of human T cells and chemical hapten exposure. Notes on the study in general: The donor cohort had alopecia, so its immune response may not match that of healthy people.

Time point of the sample: patch test 1, 2 weeks after DPC sensitization. Documented treatment: therapeutic diphenylcyclopropenone sensitization with weekly scalp DPC. RNA extraction used unfractionated whole blood as the source of total RNA. The V end was cut by 0 bases, the J end by 10 bases, with 13 bases between. In germline, CDR1 is LNHNV, CDR2 YYDKDF (reference sequence). The CDR3 runs to 15 residues. Sequenced here: whole blood, sampled in connection with sensitization to the hapten diphenylcyclopropenone (DPC). The rearrangement uses TRBV15 and TRBJ1-6, with D possibly matching TRBD1 (6 bases). This TCR was sampled from a woman aged 50 to 65 with alopecia areata. Some clones in this sample may be carry-over from other donors' samples. CDR3 DNA sequence: TGTGCCACCAGCAGAGAAGCAGGGGCTACATCACCCCTCCACTTT. Its protein is CATSREAGATSPLHF.